Below, one T cell receptor (beta chain) is given with its context. Its antigen remains unidentified. These data originate in a study of T cell responses to AZD1222 COVID-19 vaccine. Trimming pared 5 bases from V and 4 bases from J, leaving 14 bases between. CDR3 size: 14 residues. Germline V gives CDR1 SGHAT, CDR2 FQNNGV. Overall study results and limits: Nearly half of spike-specific TCRs reportedly go after variant regions that carry no mutations. Clonal diversity was possibly underestimated, and white British individuals and females predominated among donors.

The repertoire was sequenced with immunoSEQ multiplex PCR; TCRdb's copy has only in-frame clones and lacks some. Among 150,000 to 200,000 clones, 75% to 95% were seen once, and the ten largest hold about 4.4%. The V and J genes are TRBV11-2 and TRBJ2-5, with D perhaps TRBD1 or TRBD2 (6 bases each). This clonotype was obtained from an adult in good health. Sample: peripheral blood, taken on day 0 of AZD1222 vaccination. This chain's CDR3 is CASSLGGGGETQYF. CDR3 nucleotide sequence: TGTGCCAGCAGCCTAGGAGGGGGAGGAGAGACCCAGTACTTC. The variable domain in full, completed from reference TRBV11-2 and TRBJ2-5, reads EAGVAQSPRYKIIEKRQSVAFWCNPISGHATLYWYQQILGQGPKLLIQFQNNGVVDDSQLPKDRFSAERLKGVDSTLKIQPAKLEDSAVYLCASSLGGGGETQYFGPGTRLLVL.